This T cell receptor beta chain was identified during a study of blood T cell repertoires in COVID-19. The germline V gene has CDR1 MGHRA and CDR2 YSYEKL. Deletions cut 0 bases from V and 0 bases from J, with 6 bases between. This CDR3 is 15 amino acids long. Here immunoSEQ multiplex PCR was the method, and the copy in TCRdb shows in-frame clones only, minus some. The repertoire holds 100,000 or so clones, with roughly 84% as singletons. The receptor was derived from a man aged 65 to 79 with active or convalescent COVID-19. Material: peripheral blood. This chain links TRBV4-1 with TRBJ1-3; D not resolved. The CDR3 coding sequence is TGCGCCAGCAGCCAAGACCTAAACTCTGGAAACACCATATATTTT. Residues: CASSQDLNSGNTIYF.